This T cell receptor (beta chain) emerged from a study of identical twins. The study's findings and limits: Cord blood beta clonotypes present at high abundance carried fewer insertions; no such pattern appeared in memory repertoires. Monozygotic twins shared more out-of-frame TCR alpha than recombination models predicted. Conclusions leaned on cross-sectional statistical analysis and did not track the same donors over time.

The CDR3 sequence is 16 residues long. CDR1 and CDR2 (germline): DFQATT, SNEGSKA (reference sequence). V lost 6 bases and J lost 2; bases outside the gene matches: 14. A template switching step contributed a universal primer site, while unique molecular identifiers were present in the cDNA. One entry per CDR3 protein, called by TCRdb with MiXCR from the 5' RACE reads. The sample has around 530,000 distinct CDR3 sequences; around 15% are singletons. A note on this clonotype: What it recognizes is unknown.

The data also belong to a second study, concerning yellow fever vaccine responses in identical twins.

The origin of this receptor is a woman between 18 and 30 years old in good health. Specimen: CD4+ T cells sorted from blood. The chain recombines TRBV20-1 with TRBJ2-3; the match to TRBD2 covers 7 bases. CDR3: CSALSGTFGYTDTQYF. The CDR3 DNA is TGCAGTGCCCTAAGCGGGACGTTCGGATACACAGATACGCAGTATTTT.